A single sample gave rise to the 26 T cell receptor beta chains below, sequenced in a study of blood T cell repertoires in COVID-19. TCRdb's table, derived via immunoSEQ multiplex PCR, lists solely in-frame clones and lacks some. The repertoire holds 250,000 to 300,000 clones, with 90% as singletons. The sample comprised PBMCs or T cells enriched from blood (not recorded which). The receptors come from a woman aged 25 to 39 who had recovered from COVID-19.

The chain joins TRBV3-1 (or the pseudogene TRBV3-2) to TRBJ2-3; 13 positions agree with TRBD2. The length of the CDR3 is 16 residues. Trimming at V came to 4 bases and at J to 5 bases, leaving 6 bases not matched to a gene. CDR1 and CDR2 from the germline V gene are LGHDT and YNNKEL (reference sequence). CDR3 in DNA: TGTGCCAGCAGCCTCAGACTAGCGGGAGGTTTAGATACGCAGTATTTT. Translating it yields CASSLRLAGGLDTQYF.

J is TRBJ1-1 and V is TRBV28; a possible D gene is TRBD1 (5 bases). The CDR3 runs 14 residues. The V gene's germline CDR1 is MDHEN and CDR2 SYDVKM. V was trimmed by 3 bases and J by 5 bases, leaving 13 bases between them. For the CDR3, the DNA is TGTGCCAGCAGTTTCCAGGGTACGGCGACTGAAGCTTTCTTT. Translated, it gives CASSFQGTATEAFF.

The J gene is TRBJ2-5, the V gene TRBV7-3; D not resolved. The V gene's germline CDR1 is SGHTA and CDR2 FQGTGA. Trimming pared 1 base from V and 1 base from J, leaving 4 bases between. The CDR3 has 13 residues. The CDR3 region is CASSLMAQETQYF. The CDR3 DNA sequence: TGTGCCAGCAGCTTAATGGCCCAAGAGACCCAGTACTTC.

V usage is TRBV28 and J usage is TRBJ2-1; TRBD1 matches 9 bases. The CDR3 contains 15 residues. In germline, CDR1 is MDHEN, CDR2 SYDVKM. The ends lost 2 bases at V and 4 bases at J; junction bases unmatched: 3. The CDR3 DNA reads as TGTGCCAGCAGTTTAGGGGACAGGGCTTACAATGAGCAGTTCTTC. Its translation is CASSLGDRAYNEQFF.

The CDR3: CASGSGLAGGPGTQYF. The CDR3 DNA is TGTGCCAGCGGGAGCGGACTAGCGGGAGGGCCAGGGACCCAGTACTTC. This chain links TRBV3-1 (or the pseudogene TRBV3-2) with TRBJ2-5; 15 positions match TRBD2. The CDR3 totals 16 residues. CDR1 and CDR2 from the germline V gene are LGHDT and YNNKEL (reference sequence). Trimming removed 8 bases from V and 7 bases from J; junction bases left unmatched: 11.

This clone was picked up one time. This sequence joins TRBV30 and TRBJ2-1; 9 bases agree with TRBD2. Germline values: CDR1 GTSNPN, CDR2 SVGIG (reference sequence). V shed 2 bases and J 2 bases; nucleotides not matched to a gene: 4. The CDR3 loop spans 15 amino acids. CDR3 amino acids: CAWSLLAGAYNEQFF. The CDR3 DNA follows: TGTGCCTGGAGTCTACTAGCGGGTGCCTACAATGAGCAGTTCTTC. Full variable domain (missing parts from reference TRBV30 and TRBJ2-1): SQTIHQWPATLVQPVGSPLSLECTVEGTSNPNLYWYRQAAGRGLQLLFYSVGIGQISSEVPQNLSASRPQDRQFILSSKKLLLSDSGFYLCAWSLLAGAYNEQFFGPGTRLTVL.

The genes are TRBV5-1 and TRBJ2-1; the match to TRBD2 covers 7 bases. CDR3 size: 15 residues. Germline loops: CDR1 SGHRS, CDR2 YFSETQ. The junction had 8 bases not matched to a gene; V was cut back by 1 base and J by 7 bases. As DNA, the CDR3 is TGCGCCAGCAGCTTGTTTTCGCGGGGGAGTAATGAGCAGTTCTTC. Translating gives CASSLFSRGSNEQFF.

The chain couples TRBV28 to TRBJ2-7; D perhaps matches TRBD2 (6 bases). Trimming cost V 6 bases and J 5 bases, with 14 bases left between them. The CDR3 covers 13 residues. Germline V gene sequence: CDR1 MDHEN, CDR2 SYDVKM. CDR3 residues: CASRRGTINEQYF. CDR3 nucleotides: TGTGCCAGCAGGCGGGGAACGATAAACGAGCAGTACTTC.

The rearrangement links TRBV5-6 to TRBJ2-1, with 14 bases aligning to TRBD2. The CDR3 covers 16 residues. Germline CDR1 is SGHDT and CDR2 is YYEEEE. Trimming at V came to 2 bases and at J to 5 bases, leaving 3 bases not matched to a gene. Here the CDR3 DNA reads TGTGCCAGCAGCTTCCCGGGACTAGCGGGAGACAATGAGCAGTTCTTC. As protein: CASSFPGLAGDNEQFF.

The V gene is TRBV5-4, the J gene TRBJ1-6; 12 positions agree with TRBD1. This CDR3 spans 18 amino acids. Losses at the gene ends were 3 bases for V and 7 bases for J; bases not matched to a gene: 11. CDR1 and CDR2 (germline): SGHNT, YYREEE (reference sequence). CDR3: CASSSGQGASRANSPLHF. CDR3 bases: TGTGCCAGCAGCTCGGGACAGGGGGCTAGCAGAGCGAATTCACCCCTCCACTTT. The variable domain in full, completed from reference TRBV5-4 and TRBJ1-6, reads ETGVTQSPTHLIKTRGQQVTLRCSSQSGHNTVSWYQQALGQGPQFIFQYYREEENGRGNFPPRFSGLQFPNYSSELNVNALELDDSALYLCASSSGQGASRANSPLHFGNGTRLTVT.

The chain employs TRBV15 and TRBJ2-7; perhaps TRBD2 as D (7 bases). This CDR3 is 15 amino acids long. The ends were cut back, 0 bases at V and 3 bases at J, with 12 bases in the middle. Looked up from germline, CDR1 is LNHNV and CDR2 is YYDKDF (reference sequence). CDR3 bases: TGTGCCACCAGCAGAGAGGGCGGGGGCTACTACGAGCAGTACTTC. Protein: CATSREGGGYYEQYF.

This clone has more than one count but fewer than ten. V usage is TRBV9 and J usage is TRBJ2-1; 7 bases agree with TRBD2. Germline V gene data show CDR1 as SGDLS and CDR2 as YYNGEE. This CDR3 spans 14 amino acids. Losses at the gene ends were 10 bases for V and 1 base for J; bases not matched to a gene: 8. The chain's CDR3 is CASQGLQSYNEQFF. DNA of the CDR3: TGTGCCTCTCAGGGACTACAGTCCTACAATGAGCAGTTCTTC.

The V and J genes are TRBV9 and TRBJ2-7; 8 bases map to TRBD1. This CDR3 region has 16 residues. J lost 0 bases, V lost 3 bases, and 8 bases had no gene match. Germline V gene sequence: CDR1 SGDLS, CDR2 YYNGEE. The CDR3 sequence: CASSGGTGTFSYEQYF. The CDR3 DNA sequence: TGTGCCAGCAGCGGGGGGACAGGCACCTTCTCCTACGAGCAGTACTTC.

The chain has TRBV9 and TRBJ2-1; D perhaps matches TRBD2 (5 bases). Germline-derived CDR1 and CDR2 are SGDLS and YYNGEE. V lost 0 bases and J 5 bases, leaving 12 bases between the germline ends. The CDR3 runs 15 residues. The CDR3 loop reads CASSVVGRVDNEQFF. The CDR3 nucleotides are TGTGCCAGCAGCGTAGTAGGGCGGGTAGACAATGAGCAGTTCTTC.

The V and J genes are TRBV9 and TRBJ2-1; no definite D call. The V gene's germline CDR1 is SGDLS and CDR2 YYNGEE. V was clipped by 2 bases and J by 1 base, with 7 bases between them. The CDR3 has 14 amino acids. CDR3 in amino acids: CASSVWQSYNEQFF. CDR3 nucleotide sequence: TGTGCCAGCAGCGTGTGGCAGTCCTACAATGAGCAGTTCTTC.

This chain connects TRBV4-1 to TRBJ2-4; 7 bases are a match to TRBD1. The CDR3 runs to 15 residues. Per germline, CDR1 MGHRA and CDR2 YSYEKL. Unmatched junction bases numbered 5, after V lost 2 bases and J lost 4 bases. In nucleotides, the CDR3 is TGCGCCAGCAGCCAACTAGTGGACAGGAAAAACATTCAGTACTTC. Translation gives CASSQLVDRKNIQYF.

In its sample, this clone was seen once. For the CDR3, the DNA is TGTGCCAGCAGTTCAGGTCGAGGCTACACCTTC. This sequence encodes CASSSGRGYTF. The chain couples TRBV28 to TRBJ1-2; no clear D. The germline V gene has CDR1 MDHEN and CDR2 SYDVKM. V lost 4 bases to trimming and J lost 8 bases, with 8 bases between them. The CDR3 sequence is 11 residues long.

The chain has TRBV28 and TRBJ1-1, with D maybe TRBD1 (6 bases). In germline, CDR1 is MDHEN, CDR2 SYDVKM. V lost 5 bases to trimming and J lost 11 bases, with 15 bases between them. This CDR3 spans 12 amino acids. CDR3 residues: CASSLSGTRAFF. Written as DNA, the CDR3 is TGTGCCAGCAGTCTATCCGGGACAAGGGCTTTCTTT.

J is TRBJ1-5 and V is TRBV9, with 7 bases fitting TRBD1. Per germline, CDR1 SGDLS and CDR2 YYNGEE. Trimming took 4 bases from V and 2 from J; bases not matched to a gene: 3. The CDR3 is 14 residues long. CDR3 region: CASSPTGGNQPQHF. In DNA, the CDR3 is TGTGCCAGCAGCCCTACAGGGGGCAATCAGCCCCAGCATTTT.

V and J are TRBV27 and TRBJ1-2; possibly TRBD1 for D (5 bases). In germline, CDR1 is MNHEY, CDR2 SMNVEV (reference sequence). Trimming cost V 4 bases and J 0 bases, with 15 bases left between them. CDR3 length: 16 residues. CDR3 residues: CASSSLGATANYGYTF. CDR3 coding DNA: TGTGCCAGCAGTTCCCTTGGGGCAACGGCTAACTATGGCTACACCTTC.

The rearrangement joins TRBV10-3 to TRBJ2-6, with 7 bases identical to TRBD1. Germline V gene sequence: CDR1 ENHRY, CDR2 SYGVKD. The CDR3 runs to 14 residues. V lost 7 bases, J lost 2 bases, and 2 bases stayed unmatched. CDR3 sequence: CAIKGTAGANVLTF. CDR3 nucleotides: TGTGCCATCAAAGGGACAGCTGGGGCCAACGTCCTGACTTTC.

The table lists this clone with a count of one. A junction boundary mismatches the germline segment, possibly from a read error. The chain recombines TRBV7-9 with TRBJ1-1; tentatively, D is TRBD1 (6 bases). The CDR3 covers 13 residues. Germline assignment: CDR1 SEHNR and CDR2 FQNEAQ (reference sequence). The CDR3: CASRFQGNSEAFF. CDR3 nucleotides: TGTGCCAGCAGGTTTCAGGGGAACTCTGAAGCTTTCTTT.

The rearrangement links TRBV5-1 to TRBJ2-7; a weak D match, TRBD1 (5 bases). Germline V CDR1 and CDR2: SGHRS, YFSETQ. V was clipped by 1 base and J by 2 bases, with 7 bases between them. The CDR3 is made up of 13 amino acids. The CDR3: CASSLKGPYEQYF. The CDR3 DNA follows: TGCGCCAGCAGCTTGAAGGGGCCCTACGAGCAGTACTTC.

The chain links TRBV5-6 to TRBJ2-5; perhaps TRBD2 as D (6 bases). The CDR3 consists of 13 residues. From germline, CDR1 is SGHDT and CDR2 YYEEEE. V was trimmed by 10 bases and J by 4 bases, leaving 17 bases between them. The CDR3 sequence is CASSATRGETQYF. The DNA for the CDR3 is TGTGCCTCCTCGGCGACTAGAGGAGAGACCCAGTACTTC.

The V and J genes are TRBV24-1 and TRBJ2-5, with 9 bases lining up with TRBD1. The CDR3 runs to 16 residues. Trimming cost V 2 bases and J 4 bases; bases outside gene matches: 7. The germline V gene encodes CDR1 KGHDR and CDR2 SFDVKD. In DNA form, the CDR3 reads TGTGCCACCAGTGATTCGGACAGGGGTCGGGGAGAGACCCAGTACTTC. The encoded protein is CATSDSDRGRGETQYF.

The chain is built from TRBV11-2 and TRBJ2-3; D not certain. This CDR3 has 15 residues. Deletions cut 5 bases from V and 6 bases from J, with 18 bases between. The germline V gene has CDR1 SGHAT and CDR2 FQNNGV. The CDR3 region has the DNA TGTGCCAGCAGCCTACTAATTCGAGAGTGGGATACGCAGTATTTT. Its translation is CASSLLIREWDTQYF.